These T cell receptor beta chains were read from a single sample in a study of blood T cell repertoires in COVID-19. Sequencing used immunoSEQ multiplex PCR; TCRdb keeps in-frame clones, though not all of them. The repertoire holds some 150,000 clones, with about 84% as singletons. The specimen sequenced was peripheral blood. The receptors were gathered from a man aged 55 to 70 with active or convalescent COVID-19. Each CDR3 is given with its conserved first and last residue. Fields, in order: clone size, D gene, V gene, J gene, CDR3 DNA, CDR3 protein. D genes are given only for firm matches. Not all rows give a size; the values are once, few, many and, for expanded clones, a class.

abundance: .
d_gene: .
v_gene: TRBV6-5
j_gene: TRBJ2-3
CDR3nt: TGTGCCAGCCTCGTGCTAGAAACTCCGACAGATACGCAGTATTTT
CDR3aa: CASLVLETPTDTQYF

abundance: .
d_gene: TRBD1
v_gene: TRBV29-1
j_gene: TRBJ1-2
CDR3nt: TGCAGCGTGGGGAACCCAGGGGGCTACTATGGCTACACCTTC
CDR3aa: CSVGNPGGYYGYTF

abundance: .
d_gene: .
v_gene: TRBV18
j_gene: TRBJ1-2
CDR3nt: TGTGCCAGCTCACCGTCCTCGGGGGAAGGCTACACCTTC
CDR3aa: CASSPSSGEGYTF

abundance: .
d_gene: .
v_gene: TRBV7-2
j_gene: TRBJ2-7
CDR3nt: TGTGCCAGCAGCTTAGGTGGTGGCAGGGCCTACGAGCAGTACTTC
CDR3aa: CASSLGGGRAYEQYF

abundance: .
d_gene: TRBD1
v_gene: TRBV24-1
j_gene: TRBJ2-3
CDR3nt: TGTGCCACCAGTGATGTGTCCGGGACAGGGGGTTCAGATACGCAGTATTTT
CDR3aa: CATSDVSGTGGSDTQYF

abundance: .
d_gene: TRBD1
v_gene: TRBV4-3
j_gene: TRBJ1-4
CDR3nt: TGCGCCAGCAGCCAAGCCCCTCCGGGACAGGAGAATGAAAAACTGTTTTTT
CDR3aa: CASSQAPPGQENEKLFF

abundance: .
d_gene: .
v_gene: TRBV7-2
j_gene: TRBJ2-5
CDR3nt: TGTGCCAGCAGCCTCGGACTGCTACAAGAGACCCAGTACTTC
CDR3aa: CASSLGLLQETQYF

abundance: .
d_gene: .
v_gene: TRBV7-9
j_gene: TRBJ1-2
CDR3nt: TGTGCCAGCAGCTTAGGACAGACCCTCTATGGCTACACCTTC
CDR3aa: CASSLGQTLYGYTF

abundance: many
d_gene: TRBD1
v_gene: TRBV27
j_gene: TRBJ1-3
CDR3nt: TGTGCCAGCAGTTTTTCGGCAGGGGGCTCTGGAAACACCATATATTTT
CDR3aa: CASSFSAGGSGNTIYF

abundance: .
d_gene: TRBD2
v_gene: TRBV4-3
j_gene: TRBJ2-7
CDR3nt: TGCGCCAGCAGCCAAGGGCTGAGCGGGGAGTCCGAGCAGTACTTC
CDR3aa: CASSQGLSGESEQYF

abundance: .
d_gene: .
v_gene: TRBV19
j_gene: TRBJ1-2
CDR3nt: TGTGCCAGTAGTCCAAGCGCAGGGTTTACAGGCTACACCTTC
CDR3aa: CASSPSAGFTGYTF

abundance: .
d_gene: TRBD1
v_gene: TRBV5-1
j_gene: TRBJ2-2
CDR3nt: TGCGCCAGCACCGGACAGGGATCGAACACCGGGGAGCTGTTTTTT
CDR3aa: CASTGQGSNTGELFF

abundance: .
d_gene: .
v_gene: TRBV28
j_gene: TRBJ1-2
CDR3nt: TGTGCCAGCAGTTTGGCGCAGGGTTCTGGCTACACCTTC
CDR3aa: CASSLAQGSGYTF

abundance: .
d_gene: TRBD1
v_gene: TRBV30
j_gene: TRBJ2-7
CDR3nt: TGTGCCTGGAGGGGGACAGACCTGAGGCAGTACTTC
CDR3aa: CAWRGTDLRQYF

abundance: .
d_gene: TRBD1
v_gene: TRBV5-8
j_gene: TRBJ1-1
CDR3nt: TGTGCCAGCAGCTTCAACAGGGGGCGCGGTGAAGCTTTCTTT
CDR3aa: CASSFNRGRGEAFF

abundance: .
d_gene: .
v_gene: TRBV6-5
j_gene: TRBJ1-1
CDR3nt: TGTGCCAGCAGTTACTCGACGAGGGTCACTGAAGCTTTCTTT
CDR3aa: CASSYSTRVTEAFF

abundance: .
d_gene: TRBD2
v_gene: TRBV7-2
j_gene: TRBJ2-4
CDR3nt: TGTGCCAGCAGTCCCCGACTAGCGGGAGCCGCAAGCATTCAGTACTTC
CDR3aa: CASSPRLAGAASIQYF

abundance: .
d_gene: TRBD2
v_gene: TRBV19
j_gene: TRBJ2-3
CDR3nt: TGTGCCAGTACCGGGACTAGCGGCACCACAGATACGCAGTATTTT
CDR3aa: CASTGTSGTTDTQYF

abundance: once
d_gene: .
v_gene: TRBV5-1
j_gene: TRBJ1-1
CDR3nt: TGCGCCAGCAGCTTGGTTGAAGGCGGCACTGAAGCTTTCTTT
CDR3aa: CASSLVEGGTEAFF

abundance: .
d_gene: TRBD1
v_gene: TRBV19
j_gene: TRBJ1-6
CDR3nt: TGTGCCAGTAGAACAAGGACAGGGGCTGAAGGAAATTCACCCCTCCACTTT
CDR3aa: CASRTRTGAEGNSPLHF

abundance: once
d_gene: .
v_gene: TRBV5-1
j_gene: TRBJ2-2
CDR3nt: TGCGCCAGCAGCTTACAAAGGACAGTTAACACCGGGGAGCTGTTTTTT
CDR3aa: CASSLQRTVNTGELFF

abundance: .
d_gene: .
v_gene: TRBV19
j_gene: TRBJ1-2
CDR3nt: TGTGCCAGTAGGCCTATGGGGGGGATAAACTATGGCTACACCTTC
CDR3aa: CASRPMGGINYGYTF

abundance: .
d_gene: .
v_gene: TRBV7-8
j_gene: TRBJ2-5
CDR3nt: TGTGCCAGCAGCTTACAGGCGCAAGAGACCCAGTACTTC
CDR3aa: CASSLQAQETQYF

abundance: .
d_gene: .
v_gene: TRBV3-1/TRBV3-2
j_gene: TRBJ1-2
CDR3nt: TGTGCCAGCAGCAAAAACAGGGCAGGGGCTTATGGCTACACCTTC
CDR3aa: CASSKNRAGAYGYTF

abundance: .
d_gene: TRBD1
v_gene: TRBV7-9
j_gene: TRBJ1-1
CDR3nt: TGTGCCAGCAGCTCGACAGGGTGGACTGAAGCTTTCTTT
CDR3aa: CASSSTGWTEAFF

abundance: once
d_gene: .
v_gene: TRBV28
j_gene: TRBJ1-2
CDR3nt: TGTGCCAGCAGTTTATACGCTGGGGCCCATTTTGGCTACACCTTC
CDR3aa: CASSLYAGAHFGYTF

abundance: .
d_gene: TRBD1
v_gene: TRBV29-1
j_gene: TRBJ1-2
CDR3nt: TGCAGCGTCCGGGACAGGGGTAAATATGGCTACACCTTC
CDR3aa: CSVRDRGKYGYTF

abundance: .
d_gene: .
v_gene: TRBV12-3/TRBV12-4
j_gene: TRBJ2-5
CDR3nt: TGTGCCAGCAGCCGTTCTGAGACCCAGTACTTC
CDR3aa: CASSRSETQYF

abundance: .
d_gene: .
v_gene: TRBV7-2
j_gene: TRBJ2-7
CDR3nt: TGTGCCAGCAGCATCCAGGGGTACACCTACGAGCAGTACTTC
CDR3aa: CASSIQGYTYEQYF